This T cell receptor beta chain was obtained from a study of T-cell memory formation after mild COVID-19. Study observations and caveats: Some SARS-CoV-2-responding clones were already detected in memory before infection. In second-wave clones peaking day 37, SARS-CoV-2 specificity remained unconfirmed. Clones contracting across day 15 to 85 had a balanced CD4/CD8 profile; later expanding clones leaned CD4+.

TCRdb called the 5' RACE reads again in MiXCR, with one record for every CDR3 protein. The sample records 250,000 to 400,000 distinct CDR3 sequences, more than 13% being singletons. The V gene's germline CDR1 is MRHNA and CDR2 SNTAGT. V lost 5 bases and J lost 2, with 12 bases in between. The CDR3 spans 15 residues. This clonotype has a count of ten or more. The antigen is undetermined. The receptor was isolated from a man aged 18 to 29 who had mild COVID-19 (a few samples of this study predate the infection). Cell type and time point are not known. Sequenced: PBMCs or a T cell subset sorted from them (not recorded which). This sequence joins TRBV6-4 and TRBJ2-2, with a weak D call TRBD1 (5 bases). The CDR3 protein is CASSLGHLNTGELFF. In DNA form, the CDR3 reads TGTGCCAGCAGTCTCGGACATCTTAACACCGGGGAGCTGTTTTTT.